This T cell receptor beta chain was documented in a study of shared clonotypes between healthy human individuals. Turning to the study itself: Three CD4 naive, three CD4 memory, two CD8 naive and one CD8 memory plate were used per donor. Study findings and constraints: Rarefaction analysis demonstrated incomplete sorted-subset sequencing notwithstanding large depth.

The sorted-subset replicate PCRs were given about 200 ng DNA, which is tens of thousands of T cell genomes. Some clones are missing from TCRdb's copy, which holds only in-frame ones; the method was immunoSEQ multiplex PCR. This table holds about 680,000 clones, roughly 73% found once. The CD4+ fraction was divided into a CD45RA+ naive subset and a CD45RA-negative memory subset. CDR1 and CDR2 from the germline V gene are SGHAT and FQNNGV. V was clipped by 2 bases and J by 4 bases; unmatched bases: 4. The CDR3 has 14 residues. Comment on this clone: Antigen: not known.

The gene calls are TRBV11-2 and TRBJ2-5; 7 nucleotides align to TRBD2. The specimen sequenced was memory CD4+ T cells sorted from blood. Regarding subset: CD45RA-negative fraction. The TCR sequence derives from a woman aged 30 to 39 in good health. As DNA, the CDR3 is TGTGCCAGCAGCTTAATAGGGAGGGGAGAGACCCAGTACTTC. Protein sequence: CASSLIGRGETQYF.